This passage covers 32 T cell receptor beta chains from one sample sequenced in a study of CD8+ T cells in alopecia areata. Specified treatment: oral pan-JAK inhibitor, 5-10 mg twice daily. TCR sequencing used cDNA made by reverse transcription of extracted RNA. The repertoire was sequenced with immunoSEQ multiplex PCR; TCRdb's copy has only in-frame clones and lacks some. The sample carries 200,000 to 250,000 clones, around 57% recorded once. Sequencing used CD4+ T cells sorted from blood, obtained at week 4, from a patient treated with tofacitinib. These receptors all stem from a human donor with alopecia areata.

The CDR3 DNA reads as TGTGCCAGCAAGACAGGGTCCGCATCCTACGAGCAGTACTTC. This gives the protein CASKTGSASYEQYF. The rearrangement links TRBV2 to TRBJ2-7, with 7 bases fitting TRBD1. Trimming took 7 bases from V and 1 from J; bases not matched to a gene: 7. This CDR3 spans 14 amino acids. CDR1 and CDR2 from the germline V gene are SNHLY and FYNNEI.

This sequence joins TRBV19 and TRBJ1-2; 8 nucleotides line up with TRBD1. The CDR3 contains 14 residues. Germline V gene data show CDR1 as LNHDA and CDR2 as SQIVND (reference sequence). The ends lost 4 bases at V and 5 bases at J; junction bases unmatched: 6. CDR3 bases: TGTGCCAGTAGTACCGACAGGGGCAGGTATGGCTACACCTTC. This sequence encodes CASSTDRGRYGYTF.

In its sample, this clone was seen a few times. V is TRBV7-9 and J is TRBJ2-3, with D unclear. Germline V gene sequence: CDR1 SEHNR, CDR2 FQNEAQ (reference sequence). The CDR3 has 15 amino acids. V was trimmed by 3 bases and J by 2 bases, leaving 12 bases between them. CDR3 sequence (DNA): TGTGCCAGCAGCTTCCCCACCCCCCTCACAGATACGCAGTATTTT. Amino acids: CASSFPTPLTDTQYF.

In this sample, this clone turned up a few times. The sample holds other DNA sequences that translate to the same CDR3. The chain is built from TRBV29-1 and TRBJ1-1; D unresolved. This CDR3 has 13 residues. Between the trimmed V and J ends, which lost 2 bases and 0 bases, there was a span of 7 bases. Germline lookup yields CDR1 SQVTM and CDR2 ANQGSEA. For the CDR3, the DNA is TGCAGCGTTGAAAGGCAGCTGAACACTGAAGCTTTCTTT. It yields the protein CSVERQLNTEAFF.

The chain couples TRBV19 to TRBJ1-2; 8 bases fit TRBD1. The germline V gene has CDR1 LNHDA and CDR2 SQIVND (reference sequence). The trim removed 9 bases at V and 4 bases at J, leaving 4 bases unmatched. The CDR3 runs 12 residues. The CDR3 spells CASDRGSYGYTF. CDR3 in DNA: TGTGCCAGCGACAGGGGTTCCTATGGCTACACCTTC.

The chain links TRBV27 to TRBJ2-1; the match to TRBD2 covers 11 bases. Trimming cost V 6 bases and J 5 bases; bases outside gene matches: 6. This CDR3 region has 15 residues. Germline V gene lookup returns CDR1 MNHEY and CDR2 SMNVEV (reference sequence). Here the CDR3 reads CASRRLAGSNNEQFF. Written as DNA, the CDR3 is TGTGCCAGCAGGAGACTAGCGGGGAGTAACAATGAGCAGTTCTTC.

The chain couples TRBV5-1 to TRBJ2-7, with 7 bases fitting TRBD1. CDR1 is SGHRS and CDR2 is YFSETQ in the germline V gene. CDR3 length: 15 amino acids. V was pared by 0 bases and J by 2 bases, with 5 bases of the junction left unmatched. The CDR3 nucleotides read TGCGCCAGCAGCTTGGAGTTGGGGACAGCCTACGAGCAGTACTTC. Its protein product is CASSLELGTAYEQYF.

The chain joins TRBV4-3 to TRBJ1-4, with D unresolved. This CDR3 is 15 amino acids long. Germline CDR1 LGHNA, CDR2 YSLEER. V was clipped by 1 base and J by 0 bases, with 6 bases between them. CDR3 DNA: TGCGCCAGCAGCCAAGCGGTCGCAACTAATGAAAAACTGTTTTTT. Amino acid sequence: CASSQAVATNEKLFF.

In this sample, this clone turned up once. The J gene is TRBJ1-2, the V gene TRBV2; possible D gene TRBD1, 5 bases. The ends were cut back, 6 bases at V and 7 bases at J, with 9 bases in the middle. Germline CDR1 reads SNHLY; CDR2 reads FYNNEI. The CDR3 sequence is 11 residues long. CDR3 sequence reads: CASRAGFGYTF. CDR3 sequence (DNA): TGTGCCAGCAGGGCAGGGTTTGGCTACACCTTC.

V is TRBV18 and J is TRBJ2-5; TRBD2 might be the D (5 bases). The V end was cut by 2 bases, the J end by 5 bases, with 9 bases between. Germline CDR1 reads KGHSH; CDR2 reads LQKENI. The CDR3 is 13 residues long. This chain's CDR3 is CASSPVGGETQYF. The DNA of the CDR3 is TGTGCCAGCTCACCAGTTGGCGGGGAGACCCAGTACTTC.

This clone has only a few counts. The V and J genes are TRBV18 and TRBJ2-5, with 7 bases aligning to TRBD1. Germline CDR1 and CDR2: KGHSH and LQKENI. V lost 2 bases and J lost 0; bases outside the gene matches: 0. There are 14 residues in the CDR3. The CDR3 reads CASSPTGDQETQYF. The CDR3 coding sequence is TGTGCCAGCTCACCAACAGGGGACCAAGAGACCCAGTACTTC. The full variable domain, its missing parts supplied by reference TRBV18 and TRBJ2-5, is NAGVMQNPRHLVRRRGQEARLRCSPMKGHSHVYWYRQLPEEGLKFMVYLQKENIIDESGMPKERFSAEFPKEGPSILRIQQVVRGDSAAYFCASSPTGDQETQYFGPGTRLLVL.

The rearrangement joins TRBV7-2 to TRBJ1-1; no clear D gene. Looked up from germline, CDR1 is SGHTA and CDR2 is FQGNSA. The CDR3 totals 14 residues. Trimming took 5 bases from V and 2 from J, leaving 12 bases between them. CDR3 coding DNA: TGTGCCAGCAGCCTAGGGTGGTCTAACACTGAAGCTTTCTTT. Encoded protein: CASSLGWSNTEAFF.

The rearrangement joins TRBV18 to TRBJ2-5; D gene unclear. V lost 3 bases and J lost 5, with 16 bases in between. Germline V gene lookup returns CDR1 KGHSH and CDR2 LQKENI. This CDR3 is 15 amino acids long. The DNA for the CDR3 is TGTGCCAGCTCACCTGCAGTCTCGGAATTGGAGACCCAGTACTTC. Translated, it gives CASSPAVSELETQYF.

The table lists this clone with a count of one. The CDR3 protein is CASSRTFYEQYF. For the CDR3, the DNA is TGTGCCAGCAGCCGGACCTTTTACGAGCAGTACTTC. This chain uses TRBV2 with TRBJ2-7; no clear D. V lost 6 bases, J lost 4 bases, and 10 bases lay in between. The CDR3 is 12 residues long. From germline, CDR1 is SNHLY and CDR2 FYNNEI.

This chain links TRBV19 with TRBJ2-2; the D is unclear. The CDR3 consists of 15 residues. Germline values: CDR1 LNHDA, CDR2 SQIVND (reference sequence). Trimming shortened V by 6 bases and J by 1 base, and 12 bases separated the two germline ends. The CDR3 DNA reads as TGTGCCAGTAGAGTCGGCCAGGAGAACACCGGGGAGCTGTTTTTT. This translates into CASRVGQENTGELFF.

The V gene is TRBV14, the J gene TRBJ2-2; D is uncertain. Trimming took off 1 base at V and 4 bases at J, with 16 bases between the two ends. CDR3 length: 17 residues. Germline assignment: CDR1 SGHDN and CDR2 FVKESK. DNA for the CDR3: TGTGCCAGCAGCCAAGTCGGAAAAGTTACGGGCACCGGGGAGCTGTTTTTT. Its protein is CASSQVGKVTGTGELFF.

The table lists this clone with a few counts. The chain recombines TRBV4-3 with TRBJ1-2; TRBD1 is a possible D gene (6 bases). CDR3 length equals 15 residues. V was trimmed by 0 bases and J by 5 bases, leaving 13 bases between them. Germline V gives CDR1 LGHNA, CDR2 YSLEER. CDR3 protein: CASSQEEGQPYGYTF. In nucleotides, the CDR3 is TGCGCCAGCAGCCAAGAAGAAGGACAGCCATATGGCTACACCTTC.

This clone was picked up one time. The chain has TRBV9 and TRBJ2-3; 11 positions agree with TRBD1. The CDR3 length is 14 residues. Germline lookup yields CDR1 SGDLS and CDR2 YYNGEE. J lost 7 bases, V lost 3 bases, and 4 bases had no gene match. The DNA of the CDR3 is TGTGCCAGCAGCGCAGGACAGGGGGCAAATACGCAGTATTTT. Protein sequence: CASSAGQGANTQYF.

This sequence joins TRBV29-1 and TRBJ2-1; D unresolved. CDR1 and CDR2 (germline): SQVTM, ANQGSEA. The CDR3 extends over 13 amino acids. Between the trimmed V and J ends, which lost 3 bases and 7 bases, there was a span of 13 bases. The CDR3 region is CSVEARPRNEQFF. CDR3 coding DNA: TGCAGCGTTGAGGCCCGCCCGAGGAATGAGCAGTTCTTC.

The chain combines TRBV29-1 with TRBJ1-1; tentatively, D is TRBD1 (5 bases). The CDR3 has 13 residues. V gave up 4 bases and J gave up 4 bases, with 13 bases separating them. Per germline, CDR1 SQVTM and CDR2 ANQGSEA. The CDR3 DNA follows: TGCAGCGTTGGCCCCTGGGGGAGCACTGAAGCTTTCTTT. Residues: CSVGPWGSTEAFF.

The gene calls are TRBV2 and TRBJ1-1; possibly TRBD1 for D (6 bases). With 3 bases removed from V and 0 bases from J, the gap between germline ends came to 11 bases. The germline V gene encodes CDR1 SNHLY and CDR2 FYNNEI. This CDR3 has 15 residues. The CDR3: CASSETRGLNTEAFF. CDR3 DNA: TGTGCCAGCAGTGAGACCAGGGGCCTGAACACTGAAGCTTTCTTT.

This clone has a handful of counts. The CDR3 coding sequence is TGTGCCATCAGTGAGTCAGGGGTCCCCACAGATACGCAGTATTTT. This codes for CAISESGVPTDTQYF. The chain employs TRBV10-3 and TRBJ2-3; D may be TRBD1 (5 bases). The CDR3 extends over 15 amino acids. CDR1 and CDR2 from the germline V gene are ENHRY and SYGVKD. V was trimmed by 0 bases and J by 2 bases, leaving 9 bases between them.

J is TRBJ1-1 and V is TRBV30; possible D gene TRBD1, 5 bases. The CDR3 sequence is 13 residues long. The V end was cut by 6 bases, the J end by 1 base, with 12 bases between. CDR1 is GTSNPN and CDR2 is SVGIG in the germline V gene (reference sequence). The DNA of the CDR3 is TGTGCCTGCCCGGGACTTCGGAACACTGAAGCTTTCTTT. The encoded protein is CACPGLRNTEAFF.

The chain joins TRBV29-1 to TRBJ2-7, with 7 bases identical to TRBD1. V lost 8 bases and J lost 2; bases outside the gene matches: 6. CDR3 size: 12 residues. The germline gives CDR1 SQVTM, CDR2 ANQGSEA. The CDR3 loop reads CSMRTGTYEQYF. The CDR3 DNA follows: TGCAGCATGCGGACAGGAACCTACGAGCAGTACTTC.

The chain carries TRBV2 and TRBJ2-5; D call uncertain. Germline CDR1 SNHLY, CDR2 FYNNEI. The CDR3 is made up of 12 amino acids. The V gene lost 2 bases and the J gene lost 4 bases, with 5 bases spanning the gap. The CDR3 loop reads CASSEKRETQYF. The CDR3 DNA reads TGTGCCAGCAGTGAAAAGCGAGAGACCCAGTACTTC.

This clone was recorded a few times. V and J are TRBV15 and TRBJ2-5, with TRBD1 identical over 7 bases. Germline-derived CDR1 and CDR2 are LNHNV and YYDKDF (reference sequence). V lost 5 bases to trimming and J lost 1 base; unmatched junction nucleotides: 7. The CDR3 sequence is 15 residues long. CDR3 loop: CATSGQTGIQETQYF. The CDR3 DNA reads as TGTGCCACCAGCGGACAGACAGGGATCCAAGAGACCCAGTACTTC. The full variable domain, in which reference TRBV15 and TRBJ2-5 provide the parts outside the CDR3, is DAMVIQNPRYQVTQFGKPVTLSCSQTLNHNVMYWYQQKSSQAPKLLFHYYDKDFNNEADTPDNFQSRRPNTSFCFLDIRSPGLGDTAMYLCATSGQTGIQETQYFGPGTRLLVL.

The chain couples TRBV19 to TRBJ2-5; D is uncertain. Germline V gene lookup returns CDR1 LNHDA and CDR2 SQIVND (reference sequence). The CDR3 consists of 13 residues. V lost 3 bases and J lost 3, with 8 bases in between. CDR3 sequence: CASSISDKETQYF. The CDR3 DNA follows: TGTGCCAGTAGTATTTCCGACAAAGAGACCCAGTACTTC.

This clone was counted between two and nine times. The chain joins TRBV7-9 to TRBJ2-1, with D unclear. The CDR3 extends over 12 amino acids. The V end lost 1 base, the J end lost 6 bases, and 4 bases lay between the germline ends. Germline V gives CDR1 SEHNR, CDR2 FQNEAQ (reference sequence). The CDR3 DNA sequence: TGTGCCAGCAGCTTAGTGGGCAATGAGCAGTTCTTC. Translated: CASSLVGNEQFF.

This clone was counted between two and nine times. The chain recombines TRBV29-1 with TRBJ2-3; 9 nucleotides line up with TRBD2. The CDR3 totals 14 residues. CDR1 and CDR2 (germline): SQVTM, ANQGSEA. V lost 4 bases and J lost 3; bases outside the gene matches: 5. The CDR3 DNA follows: TGCAGCGTTGTTGCGGGGGGGCTTACAGATACGCAGTATTTT. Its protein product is CSVVAGGLTDTQYF.

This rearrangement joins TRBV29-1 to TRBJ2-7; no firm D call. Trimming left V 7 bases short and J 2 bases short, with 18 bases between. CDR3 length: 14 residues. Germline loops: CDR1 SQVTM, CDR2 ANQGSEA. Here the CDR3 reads CSAVDGSLPYEQYF. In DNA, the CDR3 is TGCAGCGCTGTGGACGGATCCCTCCCCTACGAGCAGTACTTC.

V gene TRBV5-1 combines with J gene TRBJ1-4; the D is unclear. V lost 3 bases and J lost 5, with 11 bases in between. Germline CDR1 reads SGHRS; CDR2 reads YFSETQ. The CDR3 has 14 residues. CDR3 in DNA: TGCGCCAGCAGCTATACGGGCTCCAATGAAAAACTGTTTTTT. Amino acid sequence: CASSYTGSNEKLFF.

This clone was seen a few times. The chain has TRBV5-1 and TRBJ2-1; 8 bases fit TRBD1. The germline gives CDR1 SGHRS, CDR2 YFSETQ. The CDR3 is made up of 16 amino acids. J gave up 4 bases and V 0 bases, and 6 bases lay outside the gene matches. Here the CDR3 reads CASSLGQGASYNEQFF. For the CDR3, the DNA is TGCGCCAGCAGCTTGGGTCAGGGGGCTTCTTACAATGAGCAGTTCTTC.